The clone carrying this T cell receptor (beta chain) has ten or more counts. The antigen is undetermined. V was shortened by 5 bases and J by 5 bases, with 18 bases between the two germline ends. Germline CDR1 reads MNHEY; CDR2 reads SMNVEV (reference sequence). CDR3 length equals 15 residues. This sample stems from a study of response to subunit inactivated influenza vaccine. Study results and limitations: Authors suggested each seasonal flu vaccination may recruit only limited numbers of new T cells.

TCRdb reprocessed the RT-PCR reads with MiXCR, giving one entry per CDR3 protein. The sample includes 150,000 to 200,000 distinct CDR3 sequences, approximately 8.7% of them seen just once. The material sequenced was non-naive T cells sorted from PBMCs, taken on the day of vaccination. The receptor was derived from a man aged 50 to 59 who received an inactivated influenza vaccine. The J gene is TRBJ1-1, the V gene TRBV27, with D unclear. The CDR3 DNA is TGTGCCAGCAGTCCCCGGACGTCTCGAGGGACTGAAGCTTTCTTT. It codes for CASSPRTSRGTEAFF.